This entry features one T cell receptor beta chain sequence. Data came from immunoSEQ multiplex PCR; TCRdb stores just in-frame clones and leaves some out. Of some 280,000 clones in the sample, approximately 90% were seen once. The data stem from a study of blood T cell repertoires in COVID-19. The overall study: Samples taken during acute and convalescent COVID-19 were collected in the United States, Italy and Spain.

The CDR3 length is 15 residues. V was shortened by 1 base and J by 2 bases, with 11 bases between the two germline ends. The receptor comes from a woman under 40 with active or convalescent COVID-19. V gene TRBV5-3 combines with J gene TRBJ2-3; D might be TRBD1 (6 bases). TRBV5-3 is placed among ORFs of uncertain function. The sequencing sample was made of peripheral blood. The CDR3 loop is CARSLPGADTDTQYF. The DNA for the CDR3 is TGTGCCAGAAGCTTGCCAGGGGCCGACACAGATACGCAGTATTTT.